This T cell receptor beta chain was recorded in a study of blood T cell repertoires in COVID-19. Overall study: Sites in the United States, Italy and Spain provided acute and convalescent COVID-19 samples. PBMCs, B-cell-depleted T cells, or T cells were the source of the cDNA or gDNA that made up the material.

Original analysis: Reference gene primers were amplified, and this amplification served to estimate nucleated cell counts. Using immunoSEQ multiplex PCR, the repertoire was profiled, and TCRdb retains in-frame clones only, with some absent. The DNA was the basis for D and trimming; V, J and clone size are from that table. Of around 76,000 clones detected, 80% to 90% appear once; the ten largest clones hold just under 0.6%. J lost 4 bases, V lost 0 bases, and 10 bases had no gene match. Looked up from germline, CDR1 is MGHRA and CDR2 is YSYEKL. This CDR3 has 18 amino acids. The chain combines TRBV4-1 with TRBJ2-7, with 12 bases identical to TRBD1. Source material: peripheral blood. This sequence originates from a man aged 60-69 years with acute or convalescent COVID-19. The CDR3 loop reads CASSQEKVGGQGAYEQYF. Here the CDR3 DNA reads TGCGCCAGCAGCCAAGAAAAAGTGGGGGGACAGGGGGCTTACGAGCAGTACTTC.